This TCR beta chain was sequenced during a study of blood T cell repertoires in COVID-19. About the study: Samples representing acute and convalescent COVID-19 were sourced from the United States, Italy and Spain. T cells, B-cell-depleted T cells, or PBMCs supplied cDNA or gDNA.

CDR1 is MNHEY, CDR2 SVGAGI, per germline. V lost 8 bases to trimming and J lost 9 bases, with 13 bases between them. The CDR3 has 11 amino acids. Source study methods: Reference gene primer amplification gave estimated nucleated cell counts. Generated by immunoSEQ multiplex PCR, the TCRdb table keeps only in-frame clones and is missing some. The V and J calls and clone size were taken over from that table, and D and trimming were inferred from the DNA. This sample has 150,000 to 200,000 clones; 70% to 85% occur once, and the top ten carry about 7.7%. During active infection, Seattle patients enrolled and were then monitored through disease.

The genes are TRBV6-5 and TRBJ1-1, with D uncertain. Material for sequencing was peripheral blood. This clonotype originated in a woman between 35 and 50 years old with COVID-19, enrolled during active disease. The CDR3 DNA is TGTGCCAGCGATTTCGTTGAGCAAGCTTTCTTT. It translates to CASDFVEQAFF.